The 30 T cell receptor beta chains in this list originate from one sample, sequenced in a study of shared clonotypes between healthy human individuals. The method was immunoSEQ multiplex PCR; TCRdb's version includes in-frame clones alone and lacks a portion of them. This table has under 1,100,000 clones, 70% to 80% appearing once. Sequenced input: memory CD4+ T cells sorted from blood. Indicated subset: CD45RA-negative fraction. Receptors originate from a young man in good health.

The chain uses TRBV28 and TRBJ1-1; 8 nucleotides match TRBD1. CDR1 MDHEN and CDR2 SYDVKM come from the germline V gene. The CDR3 loop spans 15 amino acids. Losses at the gene ends were 7 bases for V and 4 bases for J; bases not matched to a gene: 11. The CDR3 region is CASIFSGTGPTEAFF. The CDR3 DNA follows: TGTGCCAGCATATTTAGCGGGACAGGACCCACTGAAGCTTTCTTT.

This sequence joins TRBV27 and TRBJ1-6; 7 bases map to TRBD1. The CDR3 is 15 amino acids. V was pared by 5 bases and J by 9 bases, with 10 bases of the junction left unmatched. Looked up from germline, CDR1 is MNHEY and CDR2 is SMNVEV (reference sequence). The CDR3 loop reads CASSPRQGRGSPLHF. The CDR3 coding sequence is TGTGCCAGCAGTCCCAGACAGGGACGAGGTTCACCCCTCCACTTT.

The rearrangement joins TRBV2 to TRBJ2-2; D uncertain. CDR1 is SNHLY, CDR2 FYNNEI, per germline. V was clipped by 1 base and J by 1 base, with 13 bases between them. The CDR3 covers 17 residues. CDR3 bases: TGTGCCAGCAGTGAAGATTTGGAAACACAGAACACCGGGGAGCTGTTTTTT. Translated: CASSEDLETQNTGELFF.

V is TRBV5-4 and J is TRBJ1-1; possibly TRBD1 for D (6 bases). Germline V gene lookup returns CDR1 SGHNT and CDR2 YYREEE (reference sequence). V was pared by 4 bases and J by 4 bases, with 17 bases between. The CDR3 is made up of 15 amino acids. The CDR3 spells CASSRDGGASTEAFF. The DNA for the CDR3 is TGTGCCAGCAGCCGAGACGGGGGGGCGAGCACTGAAGCTTTCTTT.

The V call is TRBV14, the J call TRBJ2-1; no definite D call. The germline gives CDR1 SGHDN, CDR2 FVKESK. V was shortened by 1 base and J by 12 bases, with 13 bases between the two germline ends. The CDR3 length is 13 residues. The CDR3 bases are TGTGCCAGCAGCCAAGCCGGCCCGTTCGGGCAGTTCTTC. This translates into CASSQAGPFGQFF.

The chain has TRBV6-1 and TRBJ2-3; D possibly matches TRBD1 or TRBD2 (7 bases each). The CDR3 runs 15 residues. Trimming took 8 bases from V and 2 from J, leaving 17 bases between them. Germline V CDR1 and CDR2: MNHNS, SASEGT. In DNA, the CDR3 is TGTGCCAGCCTTCAGACAGGGACTAACACAGATACGCAGTATTTT. Translating it yields CASLQTGTNTDTQYF.

This clone was seen once. The chain carries TRBV7-2 and TRBJ2-1, with a possible D match to TRBD2 (7 bases). There are 18 residues in the CDR3. Trimming took off 2 bases at V and 1 base at J, with 18 bases between the two ends. CDR1 is SGHTA and CDR2 is FQGNSA in the germline V gene. The CDR3 coding sequence is TGTGCCAGCAGCTTATGGGGGCCGGGCGGGGGTTCCTACAATGAGCAGTTCTTC. It encodes CASSLWGPGGGSYNEQFF. Full variable domain (missing parts from reference TRBV7-2 and TRBJ2-1): GAGVSQSPSNKVTEKGKDVELRCDPISGHTALYWYRQSLGQGLEFLIYFQGNSAPDKSGLPSDRFSAERTGGSVSTLTIQRTQQEDSAVYLCASSLWGPGGGSYNEQFFGPGTRLTVL.

V usage is TRBV6-5 and J usage is TRBJ2-3; 9 bases map to TRBD1. CDR1 and CDR2 from the germline V gene are MNHEY and SVGAGI. J lost 4 bases, V lost 6 bases, and 8 bases had no gene match. This CDR3 has 15 amino acids. The DNA for the CDR3 is TGTGCCAGCAGCTACGGGACAGGGAGGGCAGATACGCAGTATTTT. Protein product: CASSYGTGRADTQYF.

The rearrangement uses TRBV18 and TRBJ1-3; D uncertain. The V end was cut by 3 bases, the J end by 0 bases, with 12 bases between. Looked up from germline, CDR1 is KGHSH and CDR2 is LQKENI. This CDR3 is 16 amino acids long. CDR3 region: CASSPAGLNSGNTIYF. CDR3 DNA sequence: TGTGCCAGCTCACCCGCAGGTCTCAACTCTGGAAACACCATATATTTT.

The chain couples TRBV28 to TRBJ1-6, with D perhaps TRBD1 (6 bases). The CDR3 has 14 amino acids. Deletions cut 1 base from V and 7 bases from J, with 8 bases between. The germline gives CDR1 MDHEN, CDR2 SYDVKM. The CDR3 loop reads CASSLSGANSPLHF. The CDR3, as DNA: TGTGCCAGCAGTTTATCGGGGGCCAATTCACCCCTCCACTTT.

This clone was found once. This rearrangement joins TRBV5-5 to TRBJ1-4, with 7 bases identical to TRBD1. Germline V lookup: CDR1 SGHKS, CDR2 YYEKEE (reference sequence). The CDR3 sequence is 16 residues long. Trimming removed 4 bases from V and 10 bases from J; junction bases left unmatched: 16. In nucleotides, the CDR3 is TGTGCCAGCAGCGCTATATCCGGGACAGATTTCCCAAAACTGTTTTTT. Translation: CASSAISGTDFPKLFF.

This clone was picked up a small number of times. The rearrangement links TRBV5-6 to TRBJ1-2; possible D gene TRBD1, 6 bases. V shed 4 bases and J shed 8 bases, with 18 bases lying between them. Germline V CDR1 and CDR2: SGHDT, YYEEEE. The CDR3 extends over 14 amino acids. The CDR3 reads CASSQRNQGFGYTF. CDR3 DNA sequence: TGTGCCAGCAGCCAGCGTAATCAGGGGTTCGGCTACACCTTC.

The gene calls are TRBV11-2 and TRBJ2-7; 10 positions match TRBD2. Germline V CDR1 and CDR2: SGHAT, FQNNGV. The CDR3 has 15 amino acids. Trimming removed 4 bases from V and 3 bases from J; junction bases left unmatched: 6. The CDR3 loop is CASSSGLAINYEQYF. The DNA of the CDR3 is TGTGCCAGCAGCTCGGGACTAGCGATCAACTACGAGCAGTACTTC.

This clone has only one observation. V is TRBV5-1 and J is TRBJ2-1; a possible D gene is TRBD1 (7 bases). V dropped 6 bases and J dropped 5 bases, with 12 bases sitting between them. The CDR3 is made up of 13 amino acids. CDR1 and CDR2 (germline): SGHRS, YFSETQ. CDR3 in DNA: TGCGCCAGCAACACAGGGGAGGACAATGAGCAGTTCTTC. Its translation: CASNTGEDNEQFF.

V and J are TRBV13 and TRBJ1-2; a weak D match, TRBD1 (5 bases). Germline lookup yields CDR1 PRHDT and CDR2 FYEKMQ (reference sequence). The CDR3 is made up of 14 amino acids. V lost 5 bases and J 13 bases, leaving 23 bases between the germline ends. CDR3 nucleotides: TGTGCCAGCAGCCGTAAAGGGCAGGGTTGGAGCTGCACCTTC. It yields the protein CASSRKGQGWSCTF.

This clone was seen a single time. The chain links TRBV10-1 to TRBJ2-5; 9 bases fit TRBD2. This CDR3 is 16 amino acids long. V was clipped by 3 bases and J by 4 bases; unmatched bases: 9. Germline assignment: CDR1 WNHNN and CDR2 SYGVQD (reference sequence). CDR3 in amino acids: CASSDPTSGKLETQYF. In DNA, the CDR3 is TGCGCCAGCAGTGATCCGACTAGCGGAAAACTAGAGACCCAGTACTTC.

A single count supports this clone. The rearrangement links TRBV27 to TRBJ2-7; 15 nucleotides align to TRBD2. CDR1 and CDR2 from the germline V gene are MNHEY and SMNVEV (reference sequence). There are 21 residues in the CDR3. V lost 4 bases and J lost 2; bases outside the gene matches: 18. CDR3 sequence reads: CASSSLNLGTSGRPLTYEQYF. The DNA of the CDR3 is TGTGCCAGCAGTTCCCTAAATCTGGGGACTAGCGGGAGGCCTTTGACCTACGAGCAGTACTTC.

The genes are TRBV29-1 and TRBJ2-6; 12 bases agree with TRBD1. J gave up 4 bases and V 4 bases, and 11 bases lay outside the gene matches. The germline V gene has CDR1 SQVTM and CDR2 ANQGSEA. This CDR3 contains 18 residues. The CDR3 coding sequence is TGCAGCGTTGTAGGGACAGGGGGCATTTCGGCAGGGGCCAACGTCCTGACTTTC. Amino acids: CSVVGTGGISAGANVLTF.

Only a few counts were recorded for this clone. V usage is TRBV30 and J usage is TRBJ2-1; D gene uncertain. Germline assignment: CDR1 GTSNPN and CDR2 SVGIG (reference sequence). This CDR3 has 11 amino acids. The V end was cut by 5 bases, the J end by 12 bases, with 14 bases between. CDR3 region: CAWESGKGQFF. The CDR3 nucleotides read TGTGCCTGGGAGTCAGGAAAAGGGCAGTTCTTC.

The chain carries TRBV5-4 and TRBJ2-1; D gene ambiguous. The CDR3 spans 13 residues. CDR1 is SGHNT, CDR2 YYREEE, per germline (reference sequence). The V end lost 0 bases, the J end lost 6 bases, and 7 bases lay between the germline ends. The CDR3 nucleotides read TGTGCCAGCAGCTTGGTACCCCCCAATGAGCAGTTCTTC. Its protein product is CASSLVPPNEQFF. Full variable domain (missing parts from reference TRBV5-4 and TRBJ2-1): ETGVTQSPTHLIKTRGQQVTLRCSSQSGHNTVSWYQQALGQGPQFIFQYYREEENGRGNFPPRFSGLQFPNYSSELNVNALELDDSALYLCASSLVPPNEQFFGPGTRLTVL.

This chain joins TRBV7-9 and TRBJ1-2, with a possible D match to TRBD1 (6 bases). The germline CDR1 and CDR2 sequences are SEHNR and FQNEAQ (reference sequence). The V end lost 4 bases, the J end lost 5 bases, and 23 bases lay between the germline ends. This CDR3 has 17 amino acids. The CDR3 spells CASSSPAGEGGRYGYTF. The CDR3 DNA follows: TGTGCCAGCAGCTCCCCGGCTGGGGAGGGGGGAAGATATGGCTACACCTTC.

The V and J genes are TRBV30 and TRBJ1-1; D remains unclear. The CDR3 is made up of 11 amino acids. Germline loops: CDR1 GTSNPN, CDR2 SVGIG (reference sequence). V was clipped by 2 bases and J by 6 bases, with 7 bases between them. CDR3 DNA sequence: TGTGCCTGGAGTAATGAGGCTGAAGCTTTCTTT. Translating gives CAWSNEAEAFF.

This rearrangement joins TRBV2 to TRBJ1-1; D call uncertain. Deletions cut 2 bases from V and 4 bases from J, with 17 bases between. The CDR3 is made up of 16 amino acids. Germline V CDR1 and CDR2: SNHLY, FYNNEI. CDR3 loop: CASSERSGKGSTEAFF. The CDR3, as DNA: TGTGCCAGCAGTGAAAGGTCTGGAAAGGGCAGCACTGAAGCTTTCTTT.

The chain carries TRBV4-1 and TRBJ1-2, with no clear D. There are 14 residues in the CDR3. Germline CDR1 is MGHRA and CDR2 is YSYEKL. V was trimmed by 5 bases and J by 3 bases, leaving 13 bases between them. CDR3 sequence (DNA): TGCGCCAGCAGCGCCGTCCCACGGGACTATGGCTACACCTTC. This encodes CASSAVPRDYGYTF.

V usage is TRBV7-2 and J usage is TRBJ2-1, with unresolved D. CDR3 length equals 15 residues. The V end was cut by 1 base, the J end by 0 bases, with 7 bases between. Germline CDR1 is SGHTA and CDR2 is FQGNSA. CDR3 amino acids: CASSLESPSYNEQFF. The CDR3 bases are TGTGCCAGCAGCTTAGAAAGCCCCTCCTACAATGAGCAGTTCTTC.

As regards this clone: A much larger clone differs by one base, so this may be a read error. V gene TRBV6-6 combines with J gene TRBJ1-5; D call uncertain. The germline V gene encodes CDR1 MNHNY and CDR2 SVGAGI (reference sequence). The CDR3 extends over 12 amino acids. Trimming took 1 base from V and 3 from J, leaving 1 base between them. The CDR3 DNA is TGTGCCAGCAGTTACTACAATCAGCCCCAGCATTTT. It codes for CASSYYNQPQHF.

The chain joins TRBV6-6 to TRBJ1-5, with D perhaps matching TRBD1 (6 bases). Trimming cost V 1 base and J 2 bases, with 9 bases left between them. This CDR3 spans 15 amino acids. CDR1 MNHNY and CDR2 SVGAGI come from the germline V gene (reference sequence). The CDR3 region is CASSYWAGGNQPQHF. The CDR3 DNA is TGTGCCAGCAGTTACTGGGCAGGGGGCAATCAGCCCCAGCATTTT.

A word on this clone: Other DNA sequences of this sample code for an identical CDR3. This chain links TRBV30 with TRBJ1-1; D remains unclear. The CDR3 runs to 11 residues. In germline, CDR1 is GTSNPN, CDR2 SVGIG (reference sequence). V was trimmed by 1 base and J by 7 bases, leaving 7 bases between them. This CDR3 reads CAWSARGEAFF. Written as DNA, the CDR3 is TGTGCCTGGAGTGCCCGGGGTGAAGCTTTCTTT.

CDR3 sequence: CASCLTGGAPYNEQFF. Written as DNA, the CDR3 is TGCGCCAGCTGTCTGACAGGGGGAGCACCTTACAATGAGCAGTTCTTC. The gene calls are TRBV5-1 and TRBJ2-1; 9 positions agree with TRBD1. CDR1 and CDR2 from the germline V gene are SGHRS and YFSETQ. CDR3 size: 16 residues. Trimming took 7 bases from V and 4 from J; bases not matched to a gene: 12.

The chain carries TRBV28 and TRBJ1-3, with a weak D call TRBD1 (5 bases). The length of the CDR3 is 17 residues. Trimming cost V 3 bases and J 2 bases, with 17 bases left between them. Germline V CDR1 and CDR2: MDHEN, SYDVKM. The CDR3 DNA is TGTGCCAGCAGTTTCTCAACCCGCTCCAGGGCTGGAAACACCATATATTTT. Translation gives CASSFSTRSRAGNTIYF.